What follows are 9 T cell receptor beta chains derived from one specimen sequenced in a study of blood T cell repertoires in COVID-19. The repertoire was sequenced with immunoSEQ multiplex PCR; TCRdb's copy has only in-frame clones and lacks some. The sample carries a few hundred thousand clones, roughly nine tenths recorded once. The specimen sequenced was PBMCs or T cells enriched from blood (not recorded which). The receptors originated from a woman in her thirties or forties who had been exposed to COVID-19.

V and J are TRBV7-9 and TRBJ1-6, with D perhaps TRBD1 (5 bases). Trimming took 7 bases from V and 7 from J, leaving 14 bases between them. The CDR3 loop spans 14 amino acids. Germline V gene sequence: CDR1 SEHNR, CDR2 FQNEAQ (reference sequence). In DNA form, the CDR3 reads TGTGCCAGCACCCGGGGGAGGGAGAATTCACCCCTCCACTTT. Translating gives CASTRGRENSPLHF.

The sample holds many counts of this clone. J is TRBJ2-6 and V is TRBV19; 9 nucleotides line up with TRBD2. The germline V gene has CDR1 LNHDA and CDR2 SQIVND (reference sequence). The CDR3 is 15 residues long. The V gene end was trimmed by 5 bases and the J gene end by 2 bases; junction bases not matched to a gene: 1. The CDR3 protein is CASSAGGPGANVLTF. The CDR3 bases are TGTGCCAGTAGTGCGGGGGGGCCTGGGGCCAACGTCCTGACTTTC.

The chain joins TRBV19 to TRBJ2-3, with TRBD1 matching over 9 bases. The CDR3 runs to 15 residues. The V gene end was trimmed by 6 bases and the J gene end by 7 bases; junction bases not matched to a gene: 11. Germline V gene sequence: CDR1 LNHDA, CDR2 SQIVND (reference sequence). CDR3 region: CASSLEQGASHTQYF. As DNA, the CDR3 is TGTGCCAGTAGCCTGGAACAGGGGGCGTCACATACGCAGTATTTT.

The V gene is TRBV9, the J gene TRBJ2-5, with 7 bases lining up with TRBD2. J was trimmed by 0 bases and V by 3 bases; bases with no gene match: 5. This CDR3 comprises 15 residues. Germline CDR1 SGDLS, CDR2 YYNGEE. The CDR3 nucleotides read TGTGCCAGCAGCGCAGCGGGGAGGTACCAAGAGACCCAGTACTTC. As protein: CASSAAGRYQETQYF.

Details on this clone: At the DNA level, this CDR3 is encoded by other sequences in the same sample as well. The rearrangement links TRBV12-3 or TRBV12-4 to TRBJ1-2; 7 nucleotides agree with TRBD1. V shed 3 bases, J shed 8 bases, and the junction held 0 bases outside the gene matches. This CDR3 spans 11 amino acids. This chain's CDR3 is CASSLGQGYTF. CDR3 sequence (DNA): TGTGCCAGCAGTTTGGGACAGGGCTACACCTTC.

The rearrangement joins TRBV27 to TRBJ2-7, with D perhaps TRBD1 (6 bases). V gave up 2 bases and J gave up 7 bases, with 15 bases separating them. CDR1 and CDR2 (germline): MNHEY, SMNVEV (reference sequence). The CDR3 spans 14 residues. The chain's CDR3 is CASSLSGRGREQYF. The CDR3 DNA reads as TGTGCCAGCAGTTTAAGTGGCAGGGGAAGGGAGCAGTACTTC.

The rearrangement links TRBV7-6 to TRBJ2-3; 7 nucleotides match TRBD2. This CDR3 is built from 16 residues. Germline CDR1 is SGHVS and CDR2 is FNYEAQ. The V and J ends lost 5 bases and 0 bases, in that order; junction bases with no gene match: 8. The CDR3 DNA sequence: TGTGCCAGCAGCCCACGGACTAGGTCTAGCACAGATACGCAGTATTTT. Its translation is CASSPRTRSSTDTQYF.

The sample holds one count of this clone. The rearrangement uses TRBV4-2 and TRBJ2-7, with 10 positions matching TRBD1. After removal of 0 bases from V and 5 bases from J, the junction contained 4 bases not matched to a gene. The CDR3 totals 15 residues. Germline V gene data show CDR1 as LGHNA and CDR2 as YNFKEQ. This chain's CDR3 is CASSQEGDRGDEQYF. CDR3 in DNA: TGTGCCAGCAGCCAAGAAGGGGACAGGGGCGACGAGCAGTACTTC.

The chain uses TRBV3-1 (or the pseudogene TRBV3-2) and TRBJ1-5; no firm D call. The V gene lost 4 bases and the J gene lost 9 bases, with 16 bases spanning the gap. The CDR3 sequence is 14 residues long. The V gene's germline CDR1 is LGHDT and CDR2 YNNKEL (reference sequence). The DNA for the CDR3 is TGTGCCAGCAGCCCCCAACAGAACGTTTGGCCCCAGCATTTT. The encoded protein is CASSPQQNVWPQHF.